These T cell receptor beta chains were read from a single sample in a study of blood T cell repertoires in COVID-19. Sequenced by immunoSEQ multiplex PCR; TCRdb stores in-frame clones only, minus some. The sample consists of hundreds of thousands of clones, approximately 83% of them appearing once. The sequenced sample consisted of peripheral blood. These receptor sequences come from a woman younger than 45 who had recovered from COVID-19. CDR3s include the opening cysteine and the closing phenylalanine or tryptophan. A D gene is named only where the DNA matches it firmly. Expanded clones get a size class; other rows say once, few or many, or leave the size out.

>few|TRBJ1-3|TRBV10-3|.
TGTGCCATCAGTGACCTAAACACCATATATTTT
CAISDLNTIYF
>.|TRBJ2-1|TRBV27|TRBD1
TGTGCCAGCAGTTTAGGGACAGGGGGGAGGGTAGGGTACAATGAGCAGTTCTTC
CASSLGTGGRVGYNEQFF
>.|TRBJ1-6|TRBV27|TRBD1
TGTGCCAGCTTGTTATCGGGACAGATTAATTCACCCCTCCACTTT
CASLLSGQINSPLHF
>.|TRBJ1-6|TRBV6-5|.
TGTGCCAGCAGTTATGGCTCTAATTCACCCCTCCACTTT
CASSYGSNSPLHF
>.|TRBJ2-3|TRBV6-5|TRBD2
TGTGCCAGCAGCCGCCTAGCGGGACGCACAGATACGCAGTATTTT
CASSRLAGRTDTQYF
>.|TRBJ2-2|TRBV9|.
TGTGCCAGCAGCGAAACTAGCCTCTCCGGGGAGCTGTTTTTT
CASSETSLSGELFF
>.|TRBJ2-7|TRBV7-2|.
TGTGCCAGCAGCCCTACGTATTTCTACGAGCAGTACTTC
CASSPTYFYEQYF
>once|TRBJ2-3|TRBV15|.
TGTGCCACCAGCAGCCCGGGGGATACGCAGTATTTT
CATSSPGDTQYF
>.|TRBJ2-7|TRBV24-1|.
TGTGCCACCAGCTCGACAGCGCCGTCCTACGAGCAGTACTTC
CATSSTAPSYEQYF
>.|TRBJ1-2|TRBV30|TRBD1
TGTGCCTGGAGTTCCGGGACAGGTTATGGCTACACCTTC
CAWSSGTGYGYTF
>.|TRBJ1-2|TRBV27|.
TGTGCCAGCAGTACCCAGCGAAACTATGGCTACACCTTC
CASSTQRNYGYTF
>.|TRBJ2-7|TRBV12-3/TRBV12-4|.
TGTGCCAGCAGTGGACTACTGATCTACGAGCAGTACTTC
CASSGLLIYEQYF
>.|TRBJ1-5|TRBV4-3|.
TGCGCCAGCAGCCAAGATCCTTATCAGCCCCAGCATTTT
CASSQDPYQPQHF
>many|TRBJ2-2|TRBV6-4|.
TGTGCCAGCAGTGAATTGGCGGGAAGCGGCGGGGAGCTGTTTTTT
CASSELAGSGGELFF
>.|TRBJ2-3|TRBV9|TRBD2
TGTGCCAGCAGCGTCAGCGGGGGGGCAGATACGCAGTATTTT
CASSVSGGADTQYF
>once|TRBJ1-1|TRBV7-2|TRBD1
TGTGCCAGCAGCCTTGGGACAGCCTCTAACACTGAAGCTTTCTTT
CASSLGTASNTEAFF
>.|TRBJ1-1|TRBV6-5|TRBD1
TGTGCCAGCATTCCGCCGGGACAGGGGGTTGAAGCTTTCTTT
CASIPPGQGVEAFF
>.|TRBJ2-5|TRBV5-1|TRBD1
TGCGCCAGCAGCCCCGACAGGGTTGAGACCCAGTACTTC
CASSPDRVETQYF
>.|TRBJ1-2|TRBV5-1|TRBD1
TGCGCCAGCAGCCCCGGGACAGGAGGATATGGCTACACCTTC
CASSPGTGGYGYTF
>.|TRBJ2-3|TRBV6-5|TRBD2
TGTGCCAGCAGTTACTCGAAGGCCGGGGGGACAGATACGCAGTATTTT
CASSYSKAGGTDTQYF